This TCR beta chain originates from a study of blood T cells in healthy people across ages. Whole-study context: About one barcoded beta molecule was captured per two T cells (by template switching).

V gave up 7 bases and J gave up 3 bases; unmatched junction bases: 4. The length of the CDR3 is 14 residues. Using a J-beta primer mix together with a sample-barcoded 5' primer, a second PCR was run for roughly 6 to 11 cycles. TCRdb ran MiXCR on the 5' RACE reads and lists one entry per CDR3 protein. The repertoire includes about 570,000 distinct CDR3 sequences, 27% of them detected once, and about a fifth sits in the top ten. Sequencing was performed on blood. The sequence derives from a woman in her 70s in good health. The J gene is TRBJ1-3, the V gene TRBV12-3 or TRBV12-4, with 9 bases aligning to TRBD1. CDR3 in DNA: TGTGCCAGCACCCAGGGACAGGGTGGAAACACCATATATTTT. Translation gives CASTQGQGGNTIYF.